The sample holds a few counts of the clone carrying this T cell receptor beta chain. The antigen remains unidentified. The sample comes from a study of molecular identifiers for immune sequencing clone quantification. Findings and caveats of the study: Amid approximately 1 million naive cells, spiked Jurkat TCR RNA from one cell was reportedly still detectable.

TCRdb ran MiXCR on the PCR reads and lists one entry per CDR3 protein. This sample carries over 300,000 distinct CDR3 sequences, under 25% of them seen once, and the ten largest clones take 0.65% to 0.75%. Naive CD8 libraries came from about 19,000 to 1,100,000 sorted cells with 10%, 30% or 50% RNA. J was trimmed by 5 bases and V by 0 bases; bases with no gene match: 5. Germline V gene lookup returns CDR1 GTSNPN and CDR2 SVGIG (reference sequence). This CDR3 contains 15 residues. The receptor was isolated from a human donor in good health. Some libraries in this study had Jurkat cell RNA spiked in. The chain couples TRBV30 to TRBJ2-3, with 10 nucleotides matching TRBD2. Source material: naive CD8+ T cells from blood, with Jurkat cell RNA spiked in. Subset defined: FACS-sorted CD8+CD4-CCR7+CD45RA+ naive T cells. The CDR3 protein is CAWSVRAGGLDTQYF. In nucleotides, the CDR3 is TGTGCCTGGAGTGTACGAGCGGGGGGGTTAGATACGCAGTATTTT.